The source of this TCR beta chain is a study of blood T cell repertoires in COVID-19. Across the whole study: Material from acute and convalescent COVID-19 was sourced from the United States, Italy and Spain. Nucleic acid was either cDNA or gDNA, and it came from T cells, B-cell-depleted T cells, or PBMCs.

Germline CDR1 is SGHNT and CDR2 is YENEEA. The CDR3 loop spans 14 amino acids. The germline V and J ends were trimmed by 5 bases and 1 base, with 11 bases remaining between them. The study recruited people aged about 18 to 89 years across 24 US areas. Authors' methods: Reference gene primer amplification gave nucleated cell count estimates. Assay: immunoSEQ multiplex PCR; the TCRdb copy retains only in-frame clones and omits some. V, J and clone size were drawn from that table, and D and trimming were deduced from the DNA. The sample includes some 320,000 clones, around 90% seen only once; the top ten take around 2.6%.

The sequence came from a man aged 55 to 70 who had recovered from COVID-19. The V and J genes are TRBV11-3 and TRBJ1-1, with no clear D. Sequencing was carried out using PBMCs or T cells enriched from blood (not recorded which). The CDR3 loop reads CASSPVRGNTEAFF. CDR3 sequence (DNA): TGTGCCAGCAGCCCCGTCCGGGGGAACACTGAAGCTTTCTTT.